This T cell receptor (beta chain) derives from a study of CXCR3-negative and CXCR3-positive naive CD8 T cells. Overall study context: Each library gave roughly 1.5 +/- 0.3 million of approximately 130 million TRB reads.

Naive CD8+ T cells displayed a CD45RO-CCR7+CD27+CD95- phenotype. As to this clonotype: Its antigen is still unknown.

cDNA libraries for TRB were generated by 5' RACE incorporating UMI labels. Following a re-call of the 5' RACE reads, TCRdb has one entry per CDR3 protein and lacks DNA. This sample's table has approximately 88,000 distinct CDR3 sequences. Study-wide results and limits: CXCR3-positive naive cells had TRB CDR3s that were more hydrophobic than CXCR3-negative naive cells had.

The sample comprised naive CXCR3- CD8+ T cells from blood. The subset was: CD45RO-CCR7+CD27+CD95- naive CD8+ T cells lacking CXCR3 (TNR3-). The receptor was derived from a human donor in good health. Some clones in this sample may be carry-over from other donors' samples.

CDR3 amino acids: CASSSTGWLAFF. The chain uses TRBV7-2 and TRBJ1-1; TCRdb outputs TRBD1, but without DNA this stays unchecked. Per germline, CDR1 SGHTA and CDR2 FQGNSA. The CDR3 extends over 12 amino acids.